Sequencing of this TCR beta chain was carried out in a study of blood T cell repertoires in COVID-19. Across the whole study: Italy, Spain and the United States were the sources of the convalescent and acute COVID-19 samples.

The CDR3 totals 15 residues. Trimming stripped 4 bases from V and 0 bases from J, with 10 bases between. CDR1 and CDR2 (germline): PRHDT, FYEKMQ (reference sequence). Only in-frame clones appear in the TCRdb table, and some are missing; sequencing was by immunoSEQ multiplex PCR. This table holds 490,000 or so clones, roughly 88% found once. Participants were aged about 18 to 89 years from 24 US areas. The sequence was collected from a woman aged 40 to 55 who had recovered from COVID-19. The source material was PBMCs or T cells enriched from blood (not recorded which). This sequence joins TRBV13 and TRBJ2-4; a weak D match, TRBD1 (5 bases). CDR3 amino acids: CASSSTELAKNIQYF. CDR3 DNA sequence: TGTGCCAGCAGCTCGACAGAGCTAGCCAAAAACATTCAGTACTTC. Full variable domain (rest looked up from reference TRBV13 and TRBJ2-4): AAGVIQSPRHLIKEKRETATLKCYPIPRHDTVYWYQQGPGQDPQFLISFYEKMQSDKGSIPDRFSAQQFSDYHSELNMSSLELGDSALYFCASSSTELAKNIQYFGAGTRLSVL.